The 27 T cell receptor beta chains presented below share a single source sample, sequenced in a study of blood T cell repertoires in COVID-19. Using immunoSEQ multiplex PCR, the repertoire was profiled, and TCRdb retains in-frame clones only, with some absent. The table has about 200,000 clones, 84% seen once. What was sequenced was peripheral blood. The receptors were sampled from a human donor in a cohort sampled during active COVID-19.

The chain joins TRBV5-8 to TRBJ2-5, with 15 positions matching TRBD2. The CDR3 is 19 residues long. CDR1 SGHTS and CDR2 YDEGEE come from the germline V gene. The junction had 14 bases not matched to a gene; V was cut back by 3 bases and J by 5 bases. The CDR3 protein is CASSSGGLAGGGNMETQYF. CDR3 sequence (DNA): TGTGCCAGCAGCTCCGGGGGACTAGCGGGAGGTGGAAATATGGAGACCCAGTACTTC.

This clone has just one count. The gene calls are TRBV7-2 and TRBJ1-6; 7 bases align to TRBD1. The V segment lost 4 bases and the J segment 4 bases; nucleotides outside the gene matches: 7. This CDR3 is 16 amino acids long. Germline CDR1 is SGHTA and CDR2 is FQGNSA. CDR3 region: CASSSRTGSYNSPLHF. CDR3 nucleotide sequence: TGTGCCAGCAGCTCCAGGACAGGCAGTTATAATTCACCCCTCCACTTT.

V gene TRBV5-1 combines with J gene TRBJ2-3, with 12 positions matching TRBD2. Germline CDR1 SGHRS, CDR2 YFSETQ. V shed 5 bases, J shed 4 bases, and the junction held 5 bases outside the gene matches. This CDR3 comprises 15 residues. The CDR3 region is CASRELAGGADTQYF. For the CDR3, the DNA is TGCGCCAGCAGGGAACTAGCGGGAGGCGCAGATACGCAGTATTTT.

This chain connects TRBV27 to TRBJ1-1, with 8 bases identical to TRBD1. The CDR3 loop spans 14 amino acids. V gave up 6 bases and J gave up 0 bases; unmatched junction bases: 3. Germline V gene sequence: CDR1 MNHEY, CDR2 SMNVEV (reference sequence). CDR3 protein: CASRTGEMNTEAFF. The CDR3 nucleotides are TGTGCCAGCAGGACAGGGGAAATGAACACTGAAGCTTTCTTT.

A word on this clone: The sample holds other DNA sequences that translate to the same CDR3. The V call is TRBV19, the J call TRBJ2-7, with TRBD2 identical over 8 bases. CDR1 and CDR2 from the germline V gene are LNHDA and SQIVND (reference sequence). The CDR3 runs to 14 residues. The trim removed 5 bases at V and 3 bases at J, leaving 6 bases unmatched. The CDR3 DNA sequence: TGTGCCAGTAGTTTCGCCGGGACTAGCTACGAGCAGTACTTC. Residues: CASSFAGTSYEQYF.

The rearrangement joins TRBV7-9 to TRBJ1-2; D unresolved. The germline V gene encodes CDR1 SEHNR and CDR2 FQNEAQ (reference sequence). This CDR3 has 15 residues. Trimming pared 5 bases from V and 2 bases from J, leaving 15 bases between. The CDR3 DNA reads as TGTGCCAGCAGCCCCGGCGGGTTCGGAAACTATGGCTACACCTTC. It encodes CASSPGGFGNYGYTF.

The rearrangement uses TRBV30 and TRBJ2-7; D remains ambiguous. The CDR3 length is 15 residues. Trimming pared 2 bases from V and 1 base from J, leaving 15 bases between. Per the germline V gene, CDR1 is GTSNPN and CDR2 is SVGIG (reference sequence). The CDR3 DNA follows: TGTGCCTGGAGTTCTCCCGGGTTACGATCCTACGAGCAGTACTTC. Protein product: CAWSSPGLRSYEQYF.

The J gene is TRBJ1-3, the V gene TRBV28, with TRBD1 matching over 8 bases. V lost 5 bases to trimming and J lost 4 bases; unmatched junction nucleotides: 10. Germline CDR1 and CDR2: MDHEN and SYDVKM. The CDR3 is 16 residues long. CDR3: CASSNHGQGSGNTIYF. The CDR3, as DNA: TGTGCCAGCAGTAACCACGGACAGGGATCAGGAAACACCATATATTTT.

V is TRBV10-3 and J is TRBJ1-1; D possibly corresponds to TRBD1 (6 bases). Per the germline V gene, CDR1 is ENHRY and CDR2 is SYGVKD. V lost 6 bases to trimming and J lost 7 bases, with 18 bases between them. The CDR3 length is 14 residues. CDR3 sequence (DNA): TGTGCCATCAGCCAGGACAGTAGACGACTTGAAGCTTTCTTT. This codes for CAISQDSRRLEAFF.

This clone was seen once. V gene TRBV4-1 combines with J gene TRBJ1-2; 7 nucleotides line up with TRBD1. The CDR3 loop spans 15 amino acids. Germline CDR1 MGHRA, CDR2 YSYEKL. Trimming removed 4 bases from V and 4 bases from J; junction bases left unmatched: 9. CDR3: CASSRTTGTSYGYTF. The CDR3 DNA follows: TGCGCCAGCAGCCGCACGACAGGGACTAGCTATGGCTACACCTTC.

V gene TRBV24-1 combines with J gene TRBJ1-5; D is uncertain. V was shortened by 7 bases and J by 4 bases, with 10 bases between the two germline ends. Germline CDR1 KGHDR, CDR2 SFDVKD. The CDR3 has 13 residues. The CDR3 region is CATSVENNQPQHF. Here the CDR3 DNA reads TGTGCCACCAGCGTCGAGAATAATCAGCCCCAGCATTTT.

The chain recombines TRBV6-2 or TRBV6-3 with TRBJ2-2; the match to TRBD1 covers 7 bases. V gave up 4 bases and J gave up 7 bases; unmatched junction bases: 6. CDR1 MNHEY and CDR2 SVGEGT come from the germline V gene. The CDR3 is 14 amino acids. The CDR3, as DNA: TGTGCCAGCAGTTCAGGGGGAGTAAGCGGGGAGCTGTTTTTT. Its protein is CASSSGGVSGELFF.

The V call is TRBV7-9, the J call TRBJ2-1; 14 nucleotides match TRBD2. This CDR3 has 18 residues. The germline gives CDR1 SEHNR, CDR2 FQNEAQ (reference sequence). V was pared by 3 bases and J by 3 bases, with 7 bases of the junction left unmatched. CDR3 coding DNA: TGTGCCAGCAGCTTTAGCGGGACTAGCGGGAGCGTCTACAATGAGCAGTTCTTC. Translation: CASSFSGTSGSVYNEQFF. The whole variable domain, filled in from reference TRBV7-9 and TRBJ2-1, reads DTGVSQNPRHKITKRGQNVTFRCDPISEHNRLYWYRQTLGQGPEFLTYFQNEAQLEKSRLLSDRFSAERPKGSFSTLEIQRTEQGDSAMYLCASSFSGTSGSVYNEQFFGPGTRLTVL.

This clone was seen just once. The chain links TRBV7-9 to TRBJ2-5; D perhaps matches TRBD1 (8 bases). The CDR3 sequence is 16 residues long. V dropped 5 bases and J dropped 2 bases, with 18 bases sitting between them. The germline CDR1 and CDR2 sequences are SEHNR and FQNEAQ (reference sequence). In nucleotides, the CDR3 is TGTGCCAGCAGCCCTATACAGGGGGGGCATCAAGAGACCCAGTACTTC. Translation: CASSPIQGGHQETQYF.

The genes are TRBV5-1 and TRBJ2-7; 11 bases are shared with TRBD2. Germline V gives CDR1 SGHRS, CDR2 YFSETQ. This CDR3 has 15 residues. The ends lost 1 base at V and 5 bases at J; junction bases unmatched: 5. Here the CDR3 reads CASSLFTSGSNEQYF. CDR3 bases: TGCGCCAGCAGCTTGTTTACTAGCGGGAGCAACGAGCAGTACTTC.

The chain employs TRBV29-1 and TRBJ1-3, with D hard to call. The CDR3 is made up of 16 amino acids. Germline CDR1 reads SQVTM; CDR2 reads ANQGSEA. Trimming pared 6 bases from V and 2 bases from J, leaving 20 bases between. CDR3 nucleotide sequence: TGCAGCGTCGTCGGGGTTAGGTCTCTTACTGGAAACACCATATATTTT. This gives the protein CSVVGVRSLTGNTIYF.

V and J are TRBV3-1 (or the pseudogene TRBV3-2) and TRBJ2-7; 9 bases match TRBD2. Trimming cost V 5 bases and J 7 bases; bases outside gene matches: 15. Germline V CDR1 and CDR2: LGHDT, YNNKEL (reference sequence). The CDR3 sequence is 16 residues long. The chain's CDR3 is CASSSTLPGLAREQYF. The CDR3 DNA reads as TGTGCCAGCAGCTCCACCTTACCGGGACTAGCTCGGGAGCAGTACTTC.

V gene TRBV10-3 combines with J gene TRBJ2-7, with a weak D call TRBD2 (5 bases). Trimming removed 9 bases at V and 6 bases at J, with 18 bases between. Germline CDR1 and CDR2: ENHRY and SYGVKD. CDR3 size: 13 residues. CDR3 DNA sequence: TGTGCCATAGGACTGCCGGAGCTGAGCGAGCAGTACTTC. Translation: CAIGLPELSEQYF.

V is TRBV28 and J is TRBJ2-6; 7 positions match TRBD2. CDR1 and CDR2 (germline): MDHEN, SYDVKM. The CDR3 is made up of 18 amino acids. After removal of 7 bases from V and 0 bases from J, the junction contained 12 bases not matched to a gene. The CDR3 nucleotides read TGTGCCAGCACGGGCAGCGGGGTTCCTCTCTCTGGGGCCAACGTCCTGACTTTC. It translates to CASTGSGVPLSGANVLTF.

The V and J genes are TRBV5-1 and TRBJ1-4; TRBD1 matches 7 bases. The trim removed 7 bases at V and 5 bases at J, leaving 5 bases unmatched. CDR1 and CDR2 (germline): SGHRS, YFSETQ. The length of the CDR3 is 13 residues. CDR3 nucleotides: TGCGCCAGCGCCGGGACAGTAAATGAAAAACTGTTTTTT. Its translation is CASAGTVNEKLFF.

The chain uses TRBV10-2 and TRBJ1-5; weak D call: TRBD1 (6 bases). The CDR3 consists of 16 residues. The germline V gene has CDR1 WSHSY and CDR2 SAAADI. Trimming removed 4 bases at V and 4 bases at J, with 17 bases between. The CDR3 loop reads CASSGAGWTENQPQHF. For the CDR3, the DNA is TGCGCCAGCAGTGGGGCGGGCTGGACAGAGAATCAGCCCCAGCATTTT.

J is TRBJ2-3 and V is TRBV28; 11 bases are shared with TRBD2. This CDR3 has 18 amino acids. Unmatched junction bases numbered 11, after V lost 6 bases and J lost 0 bases. Germline CDR1 reads MDHEN; CDR2 reads SYDVKM. CDR3 sequence (DNA): TGTGCCAGCAGCCTAACTAGCGGGAGAGGAGGGAGCACAGATACGCAGTATTTT. This gives the protein CASSLTSGRGGSTDTQYF.

The count of this clone is one. The chain carries TRBV7-2 and TRBJ2-7; D gene unclear. V lost 1 base and J lost 2, with 9 bases in between. Germline V gene lookup returns CDR1 SGHTA and CDR2 FQGNSA. The CDR3 length is 14 residues. The CDR3 spells CASSLGTLAYEQYF. Here the CDR3 DNA reads TGTGCCAGCAGCTTAGGTACTCTAGCCTACGAGCAGTACTTC.

The chain links TRBV7-9 to TRBJ1-3; 8 nucleotides match TRBD1. The CDR3 extends over 16 amino acids. With V trimmed by 5 bases and J by 0 bases, 6 bases remained unmatched. Germline CDR1 reads SEHNR; CDR2 reads FQNEAQ (reference sequence). The CDR3 sequence is CASSAGQALSGNTIYF. The DNA of the CDR3 is TGTGCCAGCAGCGCGGGACAGGCACTCTCTGGAAACACCATATATTTT.

This clone was counted only a few times. J is TRBJ2-5 and V is TRBV7-6; D uncertain. The CDR3 extends over 14 amino acids. The germline gives CDR1 SGHVS, CDR2 FNYEAQ. Trimming pared 1 base from V and 5 bases from J, leaving 11 bases between. CDR3 sequence reads: CASSLGVTRETQYF. The CDR3 coding sequence is TGTGCCAGCAGCTTAGGGGTGACTCGGGAGACCCAGTACTTC.

The genes are TRBV28 and TRBJ1-6; no clear D gene. The germline V gene encodes CDR1 MDHEN and CDR2 SYDVKM. The length of the CDR3 is 15 residues. Trimming took 5 bases from V and 0 from J, leaving 8 bases between them. CDR3 region: CASSREYSYNSPLHF. CDR3 sequence (DNA): TGTGCCAGCAGTCGCGAATACTCCTATAATTCACCCCTCCACTTT. The full variable domain, completed using reference TRBV28 and TRBJ1-6, is DVKVTQSSRYLVKRTGEKVFLECVQDMDHENMFWYRQDPGLGLRLIYFSYDVKMKEKGDIPEGYSVSREKKERFSLILESASTNQTSMYLCASSREYSYNSPLHFGNGTRLTVT.

V and J are TRBV15 and TRBJ2-7, with TRBD1 matching over 7 bases. CDR1 is LNHNV and CDR2 is YYDKDF in the germline V gene (reference sequence). There are 16 residues in the CDR3. The V gene end was trimmed by 4 bases and the J gene end by 2 bases; junction bases not matched to a gene: 11. CDR3 sequence: CATSTLDRAKPYEQYF. Written as DNA, the CDR3 is TGTGCCACCAGCACCCTTGACAGGGCTAAGCCCTACGAGCAGTACTTC.